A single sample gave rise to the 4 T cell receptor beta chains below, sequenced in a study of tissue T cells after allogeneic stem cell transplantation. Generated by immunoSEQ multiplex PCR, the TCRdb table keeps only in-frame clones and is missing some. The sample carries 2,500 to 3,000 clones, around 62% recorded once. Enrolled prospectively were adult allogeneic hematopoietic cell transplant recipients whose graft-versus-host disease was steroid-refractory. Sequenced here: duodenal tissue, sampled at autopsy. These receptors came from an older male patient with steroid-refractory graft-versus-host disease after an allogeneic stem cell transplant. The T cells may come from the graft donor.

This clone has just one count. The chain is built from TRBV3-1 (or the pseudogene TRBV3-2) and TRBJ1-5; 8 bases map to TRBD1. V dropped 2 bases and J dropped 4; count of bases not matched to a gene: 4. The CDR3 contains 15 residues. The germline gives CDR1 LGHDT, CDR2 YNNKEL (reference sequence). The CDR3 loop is CASSQQGAVNQPQHF. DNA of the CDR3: TGTGCCAGCAGCCAACAGGGGGCAGTGAATCAGCCCCAGCATTTT.

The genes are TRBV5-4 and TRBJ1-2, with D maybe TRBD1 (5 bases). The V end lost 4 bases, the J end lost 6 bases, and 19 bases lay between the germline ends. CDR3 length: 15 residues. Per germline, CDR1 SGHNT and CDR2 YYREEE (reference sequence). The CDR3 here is CASSPGHQKADGYTF. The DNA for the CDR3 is TGTGCCAGCAGCCCAGGACACCAGAAGGCGGATGGCTACACCTTC.

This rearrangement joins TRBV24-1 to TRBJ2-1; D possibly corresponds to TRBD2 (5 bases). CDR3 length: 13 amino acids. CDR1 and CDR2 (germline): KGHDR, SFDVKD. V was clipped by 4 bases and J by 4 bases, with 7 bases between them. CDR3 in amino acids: CATSEGGYNEQFF. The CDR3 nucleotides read TGTGCCACCAGTGAAGGAGGATACAATGAGCAGTTCTTC.

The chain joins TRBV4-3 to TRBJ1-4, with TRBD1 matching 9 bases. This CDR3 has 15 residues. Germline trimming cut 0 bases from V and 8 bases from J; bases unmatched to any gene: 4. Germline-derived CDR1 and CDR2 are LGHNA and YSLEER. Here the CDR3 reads CASSQDGGTGEKLFF. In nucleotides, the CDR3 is TGCGCCAGCAGCCAAGATGGCGGGACAGGGGAAAAACTGTTTTTT.